This is a list of T cell receptor beta chains from one sample in a study of shared clonotypes between healthy human individuals. This table comes from immunoSEQ multiplex PCR, and its TCRdb copy is limited to in-frame clones, with some not included. The table records about 680,000 clones, about 90% of them present only once. Sequences were obtained from naive CD8+ T cells sorted from blood. The receptor source for this set is a man aged 25-40 years in good health. Each CDR3 is given without its conserved first and last residue. A D gene is named only where the DNA matches it firmly. For some rows the clone size is stated as once, few or many, or as a class when expanded; others skip it.

d_call | j_call | v_call | clone_size | cdr3_aa
. | TRBJ2-2 | TRBV5-1 | . | ASSLRQISTGELF
. | TRBJ1-1 | TRBV2 | . | ASSTQVGMNTEAF
. | TRBJ2-1 | TRBV15 | . | ATSRDGGWGNEQF
TRBD1 | TRBJ2-7 | TRBV4-1 | . | ASSQDGGTGLTYEQY
TRBD1 | TRBJ1-4 | TRBV4-3 | once | ASSLGTDYNEKLF
TRBD1 | TRBJ2-7 | TRBV27 | . | ASRARQGRYEQY
TRBD1 | TRBJ2-7 | TRBV30 | . | ACHRGDRVYEQY
. | TRBJ2-1 | TRBV19 | . | ASSIGGLPYNEQF
TRBD1 | TRBJ1-1 | TRBV13 | . | ASSLESGTGAWGTEAF
TRBD1 | TRBJ2-7 | TRBV15 | . | ATSRDPGQGAYEQY
TRBD2 | TRBJ2-1 | TRBV4-3 | . | ASSQDVAGGNNNEQF
. | TRBJ2-5 | TRBV6-6 | . | ASRNDWTGAQY
. | TRBJ2-1 | TRBV6-1 | . | ASSEQF
. | TRBJ1-1 | TRBV11-1 | . | ASSSSRGPNTEAF
. | TRBJ2-1 | TRBV13 | . | ASSVLKQGGNEQF
. | TRBJ1-2 | TRBV7-9 | . | ASSLAPENYGYT
. | TRBJ2-2 | TRBV9 | . | ASSAAGELF
. | TRBJ2-7 | TRBV7-8 | . | ASSRGEGLSYEQY
TRBD2 | TRBJ2-7 | TRBV28 | . | ASSFAGGLREQY
TRBD2 | TRBJ2-1 | TRBV7-9 | . | ASSLLGTRSNEQF
. | TRBJ1-2 | TRBV15 | . | ATSRERREYGYT
. | TRBJ2-5 | TRBV7-4 | . | ASSLVQKTQY
TRBD2 | TRBJ2-1 | TRBV11-2 | . | ASRPGLADGLGLGNEQF
. | TRBJ2-1 | TRBV5-8 | . | ASSLLAGLNNEQF
. | TRBJ2-1 | TRBV11-2 | . | ASSLGHIVEQF
TRBD1 | TRBJ2-1 | TRBV19 | . | ASMNRGRPYNEQF
. | TRBJ2-6 | TRBV6-6 | . | ASLESWTGANVLT
. | TRBJ1-1 | TRBV5-8 | . | ASSLYTEAF
TRBD2 | TRBJ2-1 | TRBV7-9 | . | ASSSSREGYEQF
TRBD1 | TRBJ1-4 | TRBV7-9 | . | ASSPGTGSNEKLF
TRBD1 | TRBJ2-7 | TRBV10-3 | . | AISEMLGTGGREQY
TRBD2 | TRBJ2-1 | TRBV5-4 | . | ASSASGSSYNEQF
TRBD1 | TRBJ1-4 | TRBV5-4 | . | ASSLGQFNEKLF
TRBD2 | TRBJ2-1 | TRBV6-4 | . | ASSYTSGSGNEQF
. | TRBJ2-2 | TRBV25-1 | . | AYRRGQTGELF
. | TRBJ2-1 | TRBV27 | . | ASRQGGVVAYNEQF
. | TRBJ1-1 | TRBV27 | once | ASGWGAGRAF
. | TRBJ2-1 | TRBV7-2 | . | ASSLFPGAARYNEQF
. | TRBJ2-7 | TRBV15 | . | ATSRESDNVEQY
TRBD1 | TRBJ2-7 | TRBV28 | . | ASSEDRGHEQY
. | TRBJ2-7 | TRBV7-9 | . | ASSLVGGRAYEQY
. | TRBJ2-1 | TRBV30 | . | AWSPDPYNEQF
. | TRBJ2-1 | TRBV28 | . | ASRLGRVGYNEQF
. | TRBJ2-5 | TRBV4-1 | . | ASSRQVGQETQY
. | TRBJ2-5 | TRBV11-2 | . | ASSSQRGTQY
. | TRBJ2-5 | TRBV7-6 | . | ASSWGGGEEETQY